This T cell receptor beta chain was captured in a study of neurological immune-mediated disorders. Study-wide results and caveats: HTLV-1-associated myelopathy ranked highest for TCR clonal expansion and multiple sclerosis lowest, beneath healthy controls. TCR-beta repertoires seemed private in all groups, with no expanded CDR3 amino acid sequences shared.

A few counts support this clonotype. Its antigen is as yet unknown. The germline gene is not matched at one end of the junction; a read error may be the cause. The team produced cDNA through 5'RACE using 10-nucleotide random UMIs. Each CDR3 protein is one row after TCRdb ran MiXCR on the 5' RACE reads. The table includes around 69,000 distinct CDR3 sequences, 3% to 3.5% detected once. The receptor's source is a middle-aged man with multiple sclerosis. The sample was PBMCs.

This chain's CDR3 is CASTASGQSKTQNF. Written as DNA, the CDR3 is TGTGCCAGCACCGCCTCAGGACAGAGCAAGACCCAGAATTTT. The V call is TRBV12-3 or TRBV12-4, the J call TRBJ1-5; maybe TRBD1 (6 bases). The CDR3 runs to 14 residues.